This T cell receptor beta chain was found in a study of cytomegalovirus exposure and HLA in healthy donors. Germline-derived CDR1 and CDR2 are SGHNT and YYREEE (reference sequence). Trimming pared 4 bases from V and 5 bases from J, leaving 9 bases between. The CDR3 is 13 residues long. The study ran its PCR with 60 Vbeta and 13 Jbeta primers. TCRdb keeps only in-frame clones here, not all; method: immunoSEQ multiplex PCR. The table has under 200,000 clones, under 80% seen once. General observations from the study: Cytomegalovirus status, reportedly, was diagnosed with high specificity and sensitivity by the classifier. In a later analysis, HLA-associated TCR beta chains were more clonally expanded than equally common others.

As regards this clone: The antigen remains unidentified.

The sequence came from a man aged 35 to 55 in good health and CMV-seronegative. The chain joins TRBV5-4 to TRBJ2-2, with TRBD1 as a possible D gene (5 bases). Sample: PBMCs. The CDR3 is CASSRGWTGELFF. CDR3 in DNA: TGTGCCAGCAGCAGGGGATGGACCGGGGAGCTGTTTTTT.